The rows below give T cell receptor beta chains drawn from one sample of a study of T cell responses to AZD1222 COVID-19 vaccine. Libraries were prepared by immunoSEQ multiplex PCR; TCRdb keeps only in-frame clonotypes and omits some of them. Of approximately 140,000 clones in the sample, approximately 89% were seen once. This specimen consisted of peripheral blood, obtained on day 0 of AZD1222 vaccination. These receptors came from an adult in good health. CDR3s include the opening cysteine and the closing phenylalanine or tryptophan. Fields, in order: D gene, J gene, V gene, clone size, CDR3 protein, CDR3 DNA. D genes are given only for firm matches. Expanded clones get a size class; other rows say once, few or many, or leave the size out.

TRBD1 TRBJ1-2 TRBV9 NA CASSASQEPGTGDGYTF TGTGCCAGCAGCGCGTCACAGGAACCCGGGACAGGGGATGGCTACACCTTC
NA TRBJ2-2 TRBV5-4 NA CASSRNTGELFF TGTGCCAGCAGCAGGAACACCGGGGAGCTGTTTTTT
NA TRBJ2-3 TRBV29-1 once CSVAGGVVTDTQYF TGCAGCGTTGCCGGAGGGGTCGTCACAGATACGCAGTATTTT
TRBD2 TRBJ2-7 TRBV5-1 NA CASSQTSGRTYEQYF TGCGCCAGCAGCCAGACTAGCGGGCGTACCTACGAGCAGTACTTC
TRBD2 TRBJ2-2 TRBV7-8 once CASSFPNSGGSTGELFF TGTGCCAGCAGCTTCCCTAATTCGGGGGGGAGCACCGGGGAGCTGTTTTTT
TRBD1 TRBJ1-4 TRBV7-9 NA CASSRPTAGGLMSDEKLFF TGTGCCAGCAGCCGTCCAACGGCAGGGGGCTTGATGTCGGATGAAAAACTGTTTTTT
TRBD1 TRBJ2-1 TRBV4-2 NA CASSQGPTGGNEQFF TGTGCCAGCAGCCAAGGACCGACAGGGGGCAATGAGCAGTTCTTC
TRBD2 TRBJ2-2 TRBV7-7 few CASSLGTSNTGELFF TGTGCCAGCAGCTTAGGGACTAGTAATACCGGGGAGCTGTTTTTT
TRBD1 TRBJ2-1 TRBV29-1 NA CSVEERGLGNEQFF TGCAGCGTTGAGGAGAGGGGGCTGGGCAATGAGCAGTTCTTC
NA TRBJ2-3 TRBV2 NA CASSEWAPQVVDTQYF TGTGCCAGCAGTGAATGGGCCCCGCAGGTTGTAGATACGCAGTATTTT
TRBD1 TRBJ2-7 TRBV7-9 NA CASSSGQGRYEQYF TGTGCCAGCAGTTCGGGACAGGGGCGCTACGAGCAGTACTTC
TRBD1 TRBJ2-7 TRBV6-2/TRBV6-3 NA CASSYFLGSAGQGFYEQYF TGTGCCAGCAGTTACTTCCTTGGGTCGGCGGGACAGGGATTCTACGAGCAGTACTTC
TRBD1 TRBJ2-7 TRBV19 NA CASSISGQTTYEQYF TGTGCCAGTAGTATCTCGGGACAGACCACCTACGAGCAGTACTTC
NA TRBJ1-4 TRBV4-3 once CASSQVGPTEPNEKLFF TGCGCCAGCAGCCAAGTTGGGCCGACGGAGCCTAATGAAAAACTGTTTTTT
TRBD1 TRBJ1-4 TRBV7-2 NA CASSTNRGPNEKLFF TGTGCCAGCAGCACCAACAGGGGCCCTAATGAAAAACTGTTTTTT
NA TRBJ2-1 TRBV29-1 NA CSVGGFYDNEQFF TGCAGCGTTGGGGGCTTCTATGACAATGAGCAGTTCTTC
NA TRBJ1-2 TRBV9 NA CASSVGVQGYGYTF TGTGCCAGCAGCGTAGGAGTACAGGGCTATGGCTACACCTTC
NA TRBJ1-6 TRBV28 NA CAGAGGNSPLHF TGTGCCGGCGCGGGAGGGAATTCACCCCTCCACTTT
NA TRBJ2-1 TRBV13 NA CASSPESSEQFF TGTGCCAGCAGCCCCGAGTCGAGTGAGCAGTTCTTC
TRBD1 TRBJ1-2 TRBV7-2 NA CASSPTGGNYGYTF TGTGCCAGCAGCCCAACAGGGGGTAACTATGGCTACACCTTC
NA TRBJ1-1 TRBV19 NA CASSIFYPRLTAGKPNTEAFF TGTGCCAGTAGTATATTCTACCCGCGGTTGACGGCGGGGAAGCCGAACACTGAAGCTTTCTTT
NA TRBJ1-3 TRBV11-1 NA CASSLLGVPGNTIYF TGTGCCAGCAGCTTACTTGGGGTCCCTGGAAACACCATATATTTT